The next 23 T cell receptor beta chains were all read from a single sample in a study of CD8+CD57+ T cells in acquired aplastic anemia. Profiling that covered TCR beta VDJ and CDR3 relied on genomic DNA as its template. TCRdb reprocessed the reads via MiXCR and lists one record per CDR3 protein. The repertoire holds around 200,000 distinct CDR3 sequences, with roughly half as singletons. The sample comprised sorted CD4+, CD8+, or CD8+CD57+ T cells (not recorded which) from PBMCs. These receptors were taken from a human donor in good health, serving as a control.

The chain recombines TRBV12-3 or TRBV12-4 with TRBJ2-2; D may be TRBD1 or TRBD2 (5 bases each). The length of the CDR3 is 14 residues. V was shortened by 6 bases and J by 2 bases, with 10 bases between the two germline ends. The CDR3 protein is CASRTGRNTGELFF. DNA for the CDR3: TGTGCCAGCAGGACGGGACGTAACACCGGGGAGCTGTTTTTT.

The chain combines TRBV28 with TRBJ2-7; D may be TRBD1 or TRBD2 (5 bases each). CDR1 is MDHEN, CDR2 SYDVKM, per germline. Trimming took 7 bases from V and 3 from J, leaving 13 bases between them. The CDR3 contains 13 residues. The CDR3 loop reads CASNEGPRYEQYF. The CDR3 coding sequence is TGTGCCAGCAACGAGGGGCCCCGCTACGAGCAGTACTTC.

This clonotype was seen at least ten times. J is TRBJ2-5 and V is TRBV5-8; D is possibly TRBD2 (6 bases). The germline gives CDR1 SGHTS, CDR2 YDEGEE. Between the trimmed V and J ends, which lost 4 bases and 5 bases, there was a span of 21 bases. The CDR3 totals 16 residues. The DNA for the CDR3 is TGTGCCAGCAGCATGAACTTTGGGGGGAGCGGGGAGACCCAGTACTTC. Amino acids: CASSMNFGGSGETQYF.

The CDR3 loop is CASSLTPGLNSPLHF. As DNA, the CDR3 is TGTGCCAGCAGCTTAACACCGGGGCTTAATTCACCCCTCCACTTT. The chain couples TRBV7-6 to TRBJ1-6; a weak D match, TRBD1 (5 bases). Germline values: CDR1 SGHVS, CDR2 FNYEAQ. The CDR3 is made up of 15 amino acids. V lost 2 bases to trimming and J lost 6 bases, with 11 bases between them.

V gene TRBV19 combines with J gene TRBJ2-1, with 9 positions matching TRBD1. Germline V CDR1 and CDR2: LNHDA, SQIVND (reference sequence). Trimming cost V 11 bases and J 7 bases; bases outside gene matches: 15. The CDR3 has 15 amino acids. CDR3 DNA sequence: TGTGCCGGCTCCCTCCGGGACAGGGTACGAAATGAGCAGTTCTTC. Protein: CAGSLRDRVRNEQFF. The variable domain in full, with the rest retrieved from reference TRBV19 and TRBJ2-1, is DGGITQSPKYLFRKEGQNVTLSCEQNLNHDAMYWYRQDPGQGLRLIYYSQIVNDFQKGDIAEGYSVSREKKESFPLTVTSAQKNPTAFYLCAGSLRDRVRNEQFFGPGTRLTVL.

This clonotype has a count of ten or more. V usage is TRBV20-1 and J usage is TRBJ2-3, with 12 bases matching TRBD2. The germline V gene has CDR1 DFQATT and CDR2 SNEGSKA (reference sequence). The V gene end was trimmed by 6 bases and the J gene end by 1 base; junction bases not matched to a gene: 5. This CDR3 comprises 15 residues. The CDR3 reads CSAPTSGGRTDTQYF. Here the CDR3 DNA reads TGCAGTGCCCCGACTAGCGGGGGCCGCACAGATACGCAGTATTTT.

J is TRBJ1-2 and V is TRBV20-1; D is unresolved. Germline V gene data show CDR1 as DFQATT and CDR2 as SNEGSKA (reference sequence). Trimming cost V 6 bases and J 7 bases, with 15 bases left between them. The CDR3 runs 12 residues. CDR3 protein: CSAVLAGSGYTF. Written as DNA, the CDR3 is TGCAGTGCGGTACTAGCGGGGAGTGGCTACACCTTC.

The CDR3 DNA follows: TGCAGAGCCCTAGCGGGGGGCACCTACGAGCAGTACTTC. This sequence encodes CRALAGGTYEQYF. The chain recombines TRBV20-1 with TRBJ2-7; 11 bases fit TRBD2. Germline V gene data show CDR1 as DFQATT and CDR2 as SNEGSKA (reference sequence). The CDR3 loop spans 13 amino acids.

The genes are TRBV20-1 and TRBJ1-1; a possible D gene is TRBD1 (5 bases). The CDR3 consists of 14 residues. The V and J ends lost 3 bases and 0 bases respectively, with 11 bases between them. Germline-derived CDR1 and CDR2 are DFQATT and SNEGSKA (reference sequence). The CDR3 here is CSASLWGMNTEAFF. The CDR3 bases are TGCAGTGCTAGCCTATGGGGCATGAACACTGAAGCTTTCTTT.

The rearrangement joins TRBV25-1 to TRBJ2-5, with 16 positions matching TRBD2. The assigned J gene may be wrong: the sequence end matches TRBJ2-1 better. There are 17 residues in the CDR3. Germline V lookup: CDR1 MGHDK, CDR2 SYGVNS. The CDR3 sequence is CASSGGLAGGAYNEQFF. The CDR3 region has the DNA TGTGCCAGCAGTGGGGGACTAGCGGGGGGGGCCTACAATGAGCAGTTCTTC.

This clonotype was seen only a few times. The chain is built from TRBV6-5 and TRBJ1-5; TRBD1 agrees at 7 bases. CDR1 and CDR2 (germline): MNHEY, SVGAGI. V lost 6 bases and J lost 7; bases outside the gene matches: 9. The CDR3 sequence is 14 residues long. CDR3 nucleotide sequence: TGTGCCAGCAGCCCAGGGGGGGGGGCCCAGCCCCAGCATTTT. It encodes CASSPGGGAQPQHF.

This clonotype was found a few times. The chain employs TRBV20-1 and TRBJ2-7; 8 bases fit TRBD1. Germline CDR1 reads DFQATT; CDR2 reads SNEGSKA (reference sequence). V shed 3 bases and J 3 bases; nucleotides not matched to a gene: 10. The CDR3 has 15 amino acids. The CDR3 sequence: CSASTPDRGGYEQYF. The DNA of the CDR3 is TGCAGTGCTAGCACCCCCGACAGGGGAGGCTACGAGCAGTACTTC.

The chain carries TRBV7-3 and TRBJ1-1, with TRBD1 matching over 7 bases. The germline CDR1 and CDR2 sequences are SGHTA and FQGTGA. With 3 bases clipped from V and 4 bases from J, the junction kept 5 bases outside the gene matches. This CDR3 has 14 amino acids. As DNA, the CDR3 is TGTGCCAGCAGCTTCAGGGGGAAGGGCACTGAAGCTTTCTTT. Translating it yields CASSFRGKGTEAFF.

The chain has TRBV15 and TRBJ1-1; TRBD1 matches at 7 bases. V lost 0 bases and J lost 3; bases outside the gene matches: 4. Germline CDR1 and CDR2: LNHNV and YYDKDF (reference sequence). The CDR3 is 15 amino acids. CDR3 coding DNA: TGTGCCACCAGCAGAGACGGGACAGTGGACACTGAAGCTTTCTTT. Translating it yields CATSRDGTVDTEAFF.

The genes are TRBV28 and TRBJ1-1, with 7 bases that match TRBD1. CDR1 and CDR2 from the germline V gene are MDHEN and SYDVKM. The CDR3 totals 13 residues. The junction had 12 bases not matched to a gene; V was cut back by 6 bases and J by 11 bases. CDR3 DNA sequence: TGTGCCAGCAGGCAGGGGGTCTTAAGGGTGGCTTTCTTT. It is translated as CASRQGVLRVAFF. The entire variable domain, with the rest obtained from reference TRBV28 and TRBJ1-1, is as follows: DVKVTQSSRYLVKRTGEKVFLECVQDMDHENMFWYRQDPGLGLRLIYFSYDVKMKEKGDIPEGYSVSREKKERFSLILESASTNQTSMYLCASRQGVLRVAFFGQGTRLTVV.

The count of this clonotype is one. This is likely a read error, given that the CDR3 carries no conserved phenylalanine or tryptophan at its end. The CDR3: CASSSPGTASTDTQYS. The CDR3 DNA reads as TGTGCCAGCAGCTCACCCGGGACCGCGAGCACAGATACGCAGTATTCT. The V call is TRBV7-2, the J call TRBJ2-3; either TRBD1 or TRBD2 may fit D (5 bases each). The length of the CDR3 is 16 residues. Germline V gene lookup returns CDR1 SGHTA and CDR2 FQGNSA. V shed 4 bases and J shed 0 bases, with 14 bases lying between them.

This clonotype was seen at least ten times. V gene TRBV2 combines with J gene TRBJ2-7, with D perhaps TRBD1 (6 bases). Trimming stripped 5 bases from V and 0 bases from J, with 14 bases between. The CDR3 is 15 residues long. Germline V gene lookup returns CDR1 SNHLY and CDR2 FYNNEI. The CDR3 nucleotides are TGTGCCAGCAGTTGGGAACAGGGAGTCTCCTACGAGCAGTACTTC. This codes for CASSWEQGVSYEQYF.

Comment on this clonotype: The junction and the germline gene differ at one end; a read error may be behind it. The rearrangement uses TRBV7-2 and TRBJ2-7; 9 positions match TRBD2. This CDR3 is 15 amino acids long. CDR1 and CDR2 from the germline V gene are SGHTA and FQGNSA. As DNA, the CDR3 is TGCGCCAGCAGCCAAGAAAGCGGGGGGTCCTACGAGCAGTACTTC. Translating it yields CASSQESGGSYEQYF.

The sample holds many counts of this clonotype. The V call is TRBV12-3 or TRBV12-4, the J call TRBJ1-4; the D gene is possibly TRBD1 (5 bases). Deletions cut 4 bases from V and 0 bases from J, with 12 bases between. This CDR3 contains 16 residues. In DNA, the CDR3 is TGTGCCAGCAGTTCCTCAGGGAGGGCAACTAATGAAAAACTGTTTTTT. Translating it yields CASSSSGRATNEKLFF.

Of note for this clonotype: The CDR3 does not close with the conserved phenylalanine or tryptophan, likely indicating a read error. The limits of the CDR3 on the DNA are not certain, so only TCRdb's listed CDR3 is given. This chain connects TRBV9 to TRBJ1-5; TRBD1 reflects the table's D call only, with no check against the DNA. The CDR3 has 8 residues if both end residues are counted. From germline, CDR1 is SGDLS and CDR2 YYNGEE. CDR3 protein: CASSVRGV.

This chain uses TRBV9 with TRBJ1-2, with TRBD1 matching 7 bases. Germline loops: CDR1 SGDLS, CDR2 YYNGEE. This CDR3 is 15 amino acids long. The trim removed 3 bases at V and 2 bases at J, leaving 7 bases unmatched. As DNA, the CDR3 is TGTGCCAGCAGCGCCCGGACAGGCGACAACTATGGCTACACCTTC. This sequence encodes CASSARTGDNYGYTF. The entire variable domain, with the rest obtained from reference TRBV9 and TRBJ1-2, is as follows: DSGVTQTPKHLITATGQRVTLRCSPRSGDLSVYWYQQSLDQGLQFLIQYYNGEERAKGNILERFSAQQFPDLHSELNLSSLELGDSALYFCASSARTGDNYGYTFGSGTRLTVV.

Here the CDR3 reads CAVGGQGSFYNEQFF. DNA of the CDR3: TGTGCCGTAGGTGGACAGGGAAGCTTCTACAATGAGCAGTTCTTC. The chain carries TRBV10-3 and TRBJ2-7; 8 bases are a match to TRBD1. The J call may be mistaken, given a closer DNA end match to TRBJ2-1. The CDR3 runs 15 residues. The germline CDR1 and CDR2 sequences are ENHRY and SYGVKD.

V gene TRBV3-1 combines with J gene TRBJ1-6; D ambiguous. Germline V gene lookup returns CDR1 LGHDT and CDR2 YNNKEL (reference sequence). V shed 11 bases and J shed 0 bases, with 14 bases lying between them. CDR3 length equals 15 residues. CDR3 DNA sequence: TGTGCCTCACGAGCGGGGAGCTCCTATAATTCACCCCTCCACTTT. Residues: CASRAGSSYNSPLHF.